This is a list of T cell receptor beta chains from one sample in a study of identical twins. TCRdb recomputed calls from the 5' RACE reads with MiXCR, one row per CDR3 protein. The sample has about 920,000 distinct CDR3 sequences; more than 9% are singletons. These data also featured in a second study, about yellow fever vaccine responses in identical twins.

The sequencing input was PBMCs. These receptors all stem from a woman between 18 and 29 years old in good health. Both conserved end residues are part of each CDR3. Fields, in order: clone size, J gene, V gene, D gene, CDR3 DNA, CDR3 protein. D genes are given only for firm matches. Size values are once, few and many counts, or a class for expanded clones, and some rows have none.

NA | TRBJ2-7 | TRBV5-4 | TRBD2 | TGTGCCAGCAGCGGGTCGACTAGCGGGGAGGTCTCCTACGAGCAGTACTTC | CASSGSTSGEVSYEQYF
few | TRBJ1-6 | TRBV20-1 | NA | TGCAGTGCTCCCCGCGGGAACTATAATTCACCCCTCCACTTT | CSAPRGNYNSPLHF
few | TRBJ1-2 | TRBV9 | NA | TGTGCCAGTAGTAGTAGAAATGGCTACACCTTC | CASSSRNGYTF
NA | TRBJ2-1 | TRBV11-1 | TRBD2 | TGTGCCAGCAGCCTCGGACTAGCGGGGGACCTCTCCTACAATGAGCAGTTCTTC | CASSLGLAGDLSYNEQFF
few | TRBJ2-1 | TRBV5-1 | TRBD1 | TGCGCCAGCAGCTTGTTGACAGGGGTTAACAATGAGCAGTTCTTC | CASSLLTGVNNEQFF
few | TRBJ2-1 | TRBV10-3 | NA | TGTGCCATCGGCCGTCGTGGGCATGAGCAGTTCTTC | CAIGRRGHEQFF
few | TRBJ1-3 | TRBV6-1 | NA | TGTGCCAGCACCTCGGGCCGCGAGGGAAACACCATATATTTT | CASTSGREGNTIYF
once | TRBJ2-1 | TRBV6-2/TRBV6-3 | NA | TGTGCCAGCAGTTTCGAAAGGGGGCTAGCGAGGGTCAATGAGCAGTTCTTC | CASSFERGLARVNEQFF
many | TRBJ2-3 | TRBV29-1 | TRBD2 | TGCAGCTACCGTCCCAGCGGGGGGACGCAGTATTTT | CSYRPSGGTQYF
few | TRBJ2-1 | TRBV6-1 | TRBD1 | TGTGCCAGCCGAACAGGGGAGCCGCGTGAGGCTGAGCAGTTCTTC | CASRTGEPREAEQFF
few | TRBJ2-3 | TRBV12-3/TRBV12-4 | TRBD1 | TGTGCCAGCAGTCAGAGGACAGGCATGGATACGCAGTATTTT | CASSQRTGMDTQYF
many | TRBJ1-1 | TRBV3-1 | NA | TGTGCCAGCAGCCGAACCCAGGGGGAAGCTTTCTTT | CASSRTQGEAFF
NA | TRBJ2-7 | TRBV7-8 | TRBD1 | TGTGCCAGCAGCTTAGCCCCGGGACAGGGAACCTACGAGCAGTACTTC | CASSLAPGQGTYEQYF
many | TRBJ1-1 | TRBV7-9 | NA | TGTGCCAGCAGCACGCACGAAAAGCGCCCCTTTGAAGCTTTCTTT | CASSTHEKRPFEAFF